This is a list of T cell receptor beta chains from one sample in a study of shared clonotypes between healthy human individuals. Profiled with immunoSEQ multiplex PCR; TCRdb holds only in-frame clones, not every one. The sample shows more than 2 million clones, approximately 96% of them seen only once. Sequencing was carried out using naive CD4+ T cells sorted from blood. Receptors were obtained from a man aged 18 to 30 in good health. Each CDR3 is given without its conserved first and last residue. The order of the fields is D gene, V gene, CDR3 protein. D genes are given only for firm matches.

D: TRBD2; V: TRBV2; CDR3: ASNQRGRADTQY
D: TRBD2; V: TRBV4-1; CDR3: ASSQVPGGPHEQY
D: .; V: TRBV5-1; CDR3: ASSLESEEKLF
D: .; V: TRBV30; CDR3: AWSGGGAGQPQH
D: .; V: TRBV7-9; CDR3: ASSLGGEGNQPQH
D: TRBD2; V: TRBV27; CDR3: ASRLAGGPYEQY
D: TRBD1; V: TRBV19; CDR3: ASSIVGQGGDTGELF
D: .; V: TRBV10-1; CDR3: ASRSALPSCEQY
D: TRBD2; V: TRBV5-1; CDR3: ASRGTSAPQETQY
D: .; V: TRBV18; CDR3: ASSPSLGNPKGELF
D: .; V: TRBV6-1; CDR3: ASSEGPHYGYT
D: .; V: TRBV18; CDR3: ASSPYRGSDGGEQY
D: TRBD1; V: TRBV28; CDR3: ASSSTGAGYGYT
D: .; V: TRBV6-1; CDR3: ASSEALATRGNEQY
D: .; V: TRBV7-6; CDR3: ASSKDWTYNEQF
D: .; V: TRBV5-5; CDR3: ASSLSDYSNQPQH
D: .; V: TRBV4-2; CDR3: ASSQDGTGGRNNEQF
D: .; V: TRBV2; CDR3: ASSEQPDGNYGYT
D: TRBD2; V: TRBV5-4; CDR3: ASSFRTSGSNEQY
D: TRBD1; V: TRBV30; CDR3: AWEGQANTEAF
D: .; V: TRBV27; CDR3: ACLWAMLPVEEKLF
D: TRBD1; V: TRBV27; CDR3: ASRDSYEQY
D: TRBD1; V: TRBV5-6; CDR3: ASSRMTGEETQY
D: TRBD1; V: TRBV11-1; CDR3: ASSHDRGNYEQY
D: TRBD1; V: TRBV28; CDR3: ASSLGGTGGFLQY
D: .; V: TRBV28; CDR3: ASRWDTAAGETQY
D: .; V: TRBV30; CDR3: AWSSTGTGELF
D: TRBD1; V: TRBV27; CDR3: ASSGDSGGFEAF
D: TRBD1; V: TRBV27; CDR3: ASSLLGGTAKPYAF
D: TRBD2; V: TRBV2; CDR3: ASTPGGGYEQY
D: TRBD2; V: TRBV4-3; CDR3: ASSQEPGTKAC
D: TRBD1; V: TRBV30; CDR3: AWSRTGGDQPQH
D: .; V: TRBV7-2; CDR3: ASSSPDLGSGNTIY
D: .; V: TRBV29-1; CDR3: SVGSAYNEQF
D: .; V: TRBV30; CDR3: AWSGTGNQPQH
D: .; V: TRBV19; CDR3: ASSLPSQGNKQY
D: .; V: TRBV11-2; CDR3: ASSLVGTKAYEQY
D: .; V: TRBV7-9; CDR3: ASSSPWGAFSYEQY
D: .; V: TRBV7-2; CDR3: ASSLGFWDEQY
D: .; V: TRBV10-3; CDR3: AISESGSETQY
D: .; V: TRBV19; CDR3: ASSIRAGESAGANVLT
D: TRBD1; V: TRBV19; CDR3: ASSSGDRGGETQY
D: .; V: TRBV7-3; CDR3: ASRQRDVSYNEQF
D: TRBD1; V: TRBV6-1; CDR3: ASSPGQSPSYEQY
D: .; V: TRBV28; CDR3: ASSLTQGTTGELF
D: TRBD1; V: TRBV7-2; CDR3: ASSLGQGSGGYGYT
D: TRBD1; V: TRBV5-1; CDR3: ASSLRTGDYEQY
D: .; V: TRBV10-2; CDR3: ASRDDTQY
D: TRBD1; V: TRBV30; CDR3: AWSGGGSISGANVLT
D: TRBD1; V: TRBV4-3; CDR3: ASSQEAGTASNQPQH
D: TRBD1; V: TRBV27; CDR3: ASSPGQLTLGYT